The T cell receptor (beta chain) described here comes from a study of Graves' ophthalmopathy and Graves' hyperthyroidism. A word on this clonotype: The junction differs from germline at one of its ends, possibly a read error.

Aged 18 to 65, hyperthyroidism patients had been newly diagnosed, with under 2 months' duration. TCR beta CDR3 regions were amplified from RNA transcripts. Second-round multiplex PCR came after first-round RT-PCR with HTBI primers. MiXCR, run by TCRdb on the multiplex PCR reads, gives a single entry per CDR3 protein. The table lists hundreds of thousands of distinct CDR3 sequences, about a fifth of them singletons. The CDR3 sequence is 15 residues long. Looked up from germline, CDR1 is DFQATT and CDR2 is SNEGSKA (reference sequence). The chain recombines TRBV20-1 with TRBJ2-7, with TRBD2 as a possible D gene (5 bases). The sequenced sample consisted of peripheral blood. The receptor was isolated from a woman aged 18-35 years with stable Graves' hyperthyroidism. Some clones in this sample may be carry-over from other donors' samples. CDR3 amino acids: CSVKAQAVGSSEQYF. CDR3 in DNA: TGCAGTGTGAAGGCCCAAGCGGTAGGGTCCTCCGAGCAGTACTTC.